This TCR beta chain originates from a study of cytomegalovirus exposure and HLA in healthy donors (dated by TCRdb to about 2017). Broadly, across the study: According to an earlier analysis of 587 of the donors, about 180 million T cells yielded 90 million to 130 million unique TCR beta sequences and roughly 280 Gb of sequence data. The number of donors typed differed by locus, with roughly 629-640 for A, B, C, DRB1 and DQB1, more than 500 for DQA1, 600 to 610 for DPA1, and approximately 470 for DPB1. Because of strong linkage in the cohort, roughly five DR-DQ haplotypes were treated as single units for association and clustering. The later analysis used no new phenotypic data to find candidate immune exposures, relying instead on TCR beta sequences and their occurrence across donors. An earlier analysis of fewer than 750 of the donors used high-throughput TCR beta sequencing to judge whether each TCR beta V gene segment behaved as functional or pseudogenic. Donor age, sex, ethnicity and CMV serostatus were compiled together with the repertoire data. High-throughput TCR immunosequencing, statistical association of individual TCRs with disease status, and machine learning were combined to predict cytomegalovirus infection status. A later analysis re-examined previously published TCR beta repertoires from roughly 720 donors and added high-resolution HLA genotyping to investigate patterns of TCR occurrence. Every repertoire in the discovery cohort had been generated on one and the same sequencing platform. The study was designed to test whether signatures of past pathogen exposure could be identified by cataloging public T cell receptors. A later genetic analysis took genome-wide SNP genotypes for about 60% of the roughly 670 donors and used that subset as a discovery cohort. Besides the first cohort of roughly 700 subjects, a separate validation cohort made up of roughly 120 different subjects was used. Roughly 300 gigabases of sequencing data and around 80 million unique TCR sequences made up an early release that covered several hundred HLA-typed donors. Of the 350 to 450 genotyped donors, 81% fell in the genetic ancestry cluster associated with self-reported Caucasian donors. The study profiled the T cell repertoires of under 850 subjects by immunosequencing and related them to cytomegalovirus serostatus. Among almost 400 genotyped donors of the cohort, an average of approximately 250,000 unique TCR beta nucleotide sequences were sequenced per donor, about a sixth of them non-productive. HLA typing covered class I and class II loci at four-digit resolution.

In total, just over 650 healthy bone marrow donors made up the cohort. All cohort members were sampled while nominally healthy, although unrecorded immune exposures were likely present. The donor tested CMV seronegative and was one of the 352 seronegative cohort members. A peripheral blood sample was collected from each donor, and TCR beta sequencing was performed on peripheral blood mononuclear cells. The Qiagen DNeasy Blood Extraction Kit was used to extract genomic DNA from the blood cell samples. V is clipped by 7 bases and J by 2 bases, and the sequence between their germline boundaries is 20 bases long. CDR3 length: 17 amino acids, cysteine to phenylalanine. Only the CDR3 region is kept as DNA, spanning 51 bases read in frame from base 1. CDR1 and CDR2 were assigned from the germline V gene as LGHNT and FRNRAP. A word on this clone: This receptor's antigen is unknown. Base qualities are not at hand, and no much larger clone is one base apart.

What the research found in general, with its limitations: In both the original and validation cohorts, the classifier was reported to diagnose cytomegalovirus status with high specificity and sensitivity. Across donors, most TCR sequences were observed very rarely, whereas some public TCRs were present in many individuals. The earlier analysis of a few hundred of the donors excluded some 15 rarely observed V segments, including chromosome 9 orphons, because counts were too low. Roughly uniform sequencing depth across donors was assumed in presence/absence analyses, although this assumption may not hold. In a later analysis, HLA-associated TCR beta chains showed more clonal expansion and lower generation probabilities than non-associated chains that were equally common. A further reported finding was that TCR beta sequences accurately predicted the HLA-A and HLA-B alleles for most subjects in the first cohort. In a later analysis, TCR association rates were found to vary across HLA loci, with the most associated TCRs seen for DRB1 alleles and the fewest for HLA-C alleles. A later genetic analysis reported fewer N-insertions in productive TCRs among donors in an Asian-associated ancestry cluster than the roughly 700-donor mean. A total of 164 TCR beta chains were listed by the study as associated with cytomegalovirus. In vitro tests confirmed that a few of the cytomegalovirus-associated TCR beta chains recognize cytomegalovirus antigens. CMV serostatus was the only immune exposure information available for the cohort. A later analysis reported that several top co-occurrence clusters appeared linked to parvovirus B19, influenza, CMV and Epstein-Barr virus. Because the 87-base-pair reads could not distinguish some IMGT-functional V segments, including TRBV6-2 and TRBV6-3, those segments were excluded. Because some donors lacked HLA typing at each locus, the association tests relied only on the typed subset. In an earlier analysis of fewer than 750 of the donors, most TCR beta V segments were observed in productive rearrangements about 90% or about 30% of the time, broadly matching IMGT annotations. The authors suggested that the approach could potentially be generalized to other disease states and immunological phenotypes. A group of highly shared sequence variants was considered likely to be a technical artifact of the sequencing pipeline. Assigning TCR associations to individual alleles was difficult when HLA alleles, especially DR and DQ, strongly co-occurred. Linkage disequilibrium might explain the correlated functional status among segregating V segments, but an unknown experimental factor could not be excluded. At a false discovery rate of 0.05, a later analysis linked fewer than 20,000 TCR beta sequences to specific HLA alleles. According to a later analysis, most CMV-associated TCR beta chains appeared to be HLA-restricted, and the HLA associations seemed to be driven largely by CMV exposure. In this cohort, only TCR beta chains were sequenced, and detectable features were limited by the absence of alpha or paired-chain data. In a later genetic analysis, a missense DCLRE1C variant was associated with V-gene and J-gene trimming of TCR beta chains, and the association was replicated in an independent cohort.

The receptor library was made with the immunoSEQ multiplex PCR assay. For the multiplex PCR, a mixture combining 60 forward primers for TCR Vbeta segments and 13 reverse primers for TCR Jbeta segments was used. A multiplex PCR assay on genomic DNA amplified the CDR3 region of rearranged TCR beta genes. The Illumina HiSeq System was used to sequence the amplified TCR beta libraries as 87-base-pair reads. In the original analysis: A later analysis counted tens of millions of unique TCR beta chains across the 550 to 700 repertoires, and 10 million to 12 million of these chains were shared by at least two donors. Raw reads were error-corrected and collapsed into unique sequences with a nearest-neighbor algorithm that merged closely related sequences to remove PCR and sequencing errors. V, D and J gene segments were assigned by aligning CDR3 sequences to IMGT reference sequences. Each retained sequence needed at least a six-nucleotide match to both a V gene segment and a J gene segment. Rearrangements were called productive when the CDR3 lacked stop codons and stayed in frame with V and J; all others were non-productive. CDR3 was defined according to IMGT convention as the region running from the second conserved V-encoded cysteine to the conserved J-encoded phenylalanine. In an earlier analysis of roughly 610 of the donors, sequences lacking an unambiguous match to a single V gene segment were excluded. In an earlier analysis of roughly 600 of the donors, a V segment was called functional when productive rearrangements were above 56.7%, and segregating when the standard deviation between donors exceeded 5%. A statistical classification framework was developed to diagnose cytomegalovirus status using the catalog of TCR beta chain sequences. In a later analysis, TCR nucleotide sequences were compared against IMGT/GENE-DB human TR gene sequences so that V and J genes could be assigned. Using the TCRdist pipeline, a later analysis assigned CDR3 sequences along with most-parsimonious VDJ recombination scenarios. In a later analysis, each TCR beta chain was defined by its CDR3 amino acid sequence together with its V-gene family, and reads without a unique V-gene family were excluded. To address suspected cross-contamination and a sequencing artifact, a later analysis removed 592 highly shared, low-generation-probability nucleotide sequences. In a later analysis, a clonal expansion index was calculated for each public chain from normalized within-repertoire ranks of inferred template counts. A later analysis computed generation probabilities with a VDJ recombination model fitted to out-of-frame rearrangements, and checked the results against IGoR. In a later analysis, hypergeometric tests were used to score TCR-TCR, TCR-HLA and TCR-CMV co-occurrence, with a repertoire-size bias correction applied to TCR pairs. A later analysis estimated false discovery rates by permuting HLA or CMV assignments 20 times. A later analysis grouped co-occurring TCRs with DBSCAN, adding TCRdist sequence similarity when clustering within HLA-allele-positive subsets. Repertoires with fewer than 30,000 or more than 120,000 public chains were left out of co-occurrence clustering, as were about 5 repertoires with anomalous nucleotide sharing. The immuneACCESS repertoire file appears here via TCRdb, limited to in-frame rearrangements. These files lack a portion of the clones; in checked studies, under half of the deficit traces to unresolved V genes, and the cause of the others is not known. That table furnishes V, J and clone size, whereas the DNA furnished D and trimming. This sample holds about 140,000 clones; 60% to 85% were observed only once. Of the sample, approximately 1% falls within the top ten clones.

The source of this sequence is a man between 18 and 29 years old in good health and CMV-seronegative. Sequenced: PBMCs. Recombination connected TRBV12-5 to TRBJ2-2, with TRBD1 tentatively as D gene (5 bases match). The base sequence is TGTGCTAGTGCCACTACCTTTCAGGGTTTCAACACCGGGGAGCTGTTTTTT. Its protein reads: CASATTFQGFNTGELFF.